Below, 14 T cell receptor beta chains from the same sample are listed, as sequenced in a study of blood T cell repertoires in COVID-19. Method: immunoSEQ multiplex PCR; TCRdb's copy keeps in-frame clones and lacks some. The data contain more than 200,000 clones, approximately 88% of them singletons. The sample taken for sequencing was peripheral blood. These receptors were obtained from a woman aged 25 to 39 with COVID-19, enrolled during active disease.

The chain combines TRBV24-1 with TRBJ2-2, with D uncertain. Germline V gives CDR1 KGHDR, CDR2 SFDVKD. V was shortened by 3 bases and J by 4 bases, with 5 bases between the two germline ends. The CDR3 extends over 13 amino acids. CDR3 residues: CATSDRSTGELFF. As DNA, the CDR3 is TGTGCCACCAGTGATCGTAGCACCGGGGAGCTGTTTTTT.

The chain is built from TRBV28 and TRBJ1-2, with a tentative D call TRBD1 (6 bases). The CDR3 has 14 residues. Germline loops: CDR1 MDHEN, CDR2 SYDVKM. Trimming removed 1 base from V and 4 bases from J, with 10 bases in between. Here the CDR3 reads CASSLFQGTYGYTF. CDR3 DNA: TGTGCCAGCAGTTTATTTCAGGGGACCTATGGCTACACCTTC.

CDR3 residues: CASSPRLGDTYEQYV. The CDR3 DNA is TGTGCCAGCAGCCCACGTCTAGGGGATACCTACGAGCAGTACGTC. The genes are TRBV7-8 and TRBJ2-7; D is possibly TRBD1 (5 bases). CDR1 is SGHVS and CDR2 is FQNEAQ in the germline V gene. The length of the CDR3 is 15 residues. Trimming took off 5 bases at V and 2 bases at J, with 16 bases between the two ends.

V gene TRBV5-4 combines with J gene TRBJ2-7; perhaps TRBD1 as D (6 bases). Germline V gives CDR1 SGHNT, CDR2 YYREEE (reference sequence). This CDR3 spans 12 amino acids. V was clipped by 3 bases and J by 3 bases, with 7 bases between them. The CDR3 spells CASSSQGYEQYV. CDR3 in DNA: TGTGCCAGCAGCTCACAGGGCTACGAGCAGTACGTC.

J is TRBJ1-1 and V is TRBV7-2, with D possibly TRBD1 on 6 matching bases. V was trimmed by 3 bases and J by 10 bases, leaving 9 bases between them. The CDR3 length is 11 residues. Germline lookup yields CDR1 SGHTA and CDR2 FQGNSA. Here the CDR3 DNA reads TGTGCCAGCAGCTTGTGGACAGTAGCTTTCTTT. Its translation: CASSLWTVAFF.

The J gene is TRBJ1-4, the V gene TRBV18; possible D gene TRBD1, 5 bases. CDR1 and CDR2 from the germline V gene are KGHSH and LQKENI. The CDR3 consists of 15 residues. The germline V and J ends were trimmed by 3 bases and 3 bases, with 11 bases remaining between them. This chain's CDR3 is CASSPQGNANEKLFF. The CDR3 nucleotides read TGTGCCAGCTCACCCCAGGGAAATGCTAATGAAAAACTGTTTTTT.

The chain couples TRBV10-3 to TRBJ1-1; D gene uncertain. V was trimmed by 3 bases and J by 0 bases, leaving 11 bases between them. The germline gives CDR1 ENHRY, CDR2 SYGVKD. The CDR3 runs to 15 residues. This CDR3 is CAISEREPVNTEAFF. In nucleotides, the CDR3 is TGTGCCATCAGTGAAAGGGAGCCCGTGAACACTGAAGCTTTCTTT.

This clone was recorded only once. The chain joins TRBV19 to TRBJ2-2, with D possibly being TRBD1 (6 bases). V was cut by 1 base and J by 6 bases, with 12 bases left in between. Germline CDR1 reads LNHDA; CDR2 reads SQIVND (reference sequence). The length of the CDR3 is 15 residues. CDR3 residues: CASSIAAGEPGELFF. The DNA of the CDR3 is TGTGCCAGTAGTATAGCGGCAGGGGAACCCGGGGAGCTGTTTTTT.

The chain recombines TRBV6-2 or TRBV6-3 with TRBJ2-4; a weak D match, TRBD1 (5 bases). The germline V gene has CDR1 MNHEY and CDR2 SVGEGT. CDR3 length: 14 amino acids. The V gene lost 5 bases and the J gene lost 1 base, with 9 bases spanning the gap. The CDR3 coding sequence is TGTGCCAGCAGTAGGGGCTCGGCCAAAAACATTCAGTACTTC. The encoded protein is CASSRGSAKNIQYF.

The chain is built from TRBV4-1 and TRBJ2-7, with TRBD1 matching over 10 bases. The germline CDR1 and CDR2 sequences are MGHRA and YSYEKL. Losses at the gene ends were 5 bases for V and 2 bases for J; bases not matched to a gene: 9. The CDR3 length is 16 residues. The CDR3 reads CASSDPGGQGAYEQYF. The CDR3 DNA follows: TGCGCCAGCAGCGACCCCGGCGGACAGGGGGCCTACGAGCAGTACTTC.

The V and J genes are TRBV29-1 and TRBJ1-4, with D possibly being TRBD1 (6 bases). Looked up from germline, CDR1 is SQVTM and CDR2 is ANQGSEA. The CDR3 contains 13 residues. Trimming removed 6 bases from V and 4 bases from J, with 12 bases in between. The CDR3 reads CSVRQVLNEKLFF. The CDR3 DNA sequence: TGCAGCGTGCGACAGGTTCTTAATGAAAAACTGTTTTTT.

The genes are TRBV12-3 or TRBV12-4 and TRBJ2-7; no clear D gene. This CDR3 has 11 residues. V lost 4 bases and J 3 bases, leaving 4 bases between the germline ends. CDR3 protein: CASSSYYEQYF. The CDR3 coding sequence is TGTGCCAGCAGTTCCTACTACGAGCAGTACTTC.

This chain joins TRBV19 and TRBJ1-4; D is undetermined. The CDR3 consists of 15 residues. Germline V gene sequence: CDR1 LNHDA, CDR2 SQIVND (reference sequence). V gave up 5 bases and J gave up 5 bases, with 15 bases separating them. CDR3: CASSPREDGNEKLFF. The CDR3 DNA sequence: TGTGCCAGTAGTCCGAGGGAGGACGGGAATGAAAAACTGTTTTTT.

CDR3 DNA: TGTGCCAGCAGTTACGGAGCGAGTCCAGATACGCAGTATTTT. It encodes CASSYGASPDTQYF. The gene calls are TRBV6-2 or TRBV6-3 and TRBJ2-3; D unresolved. CDR1 MNHEY and CDR2 SVGEGT come from the germline V gene. V was clipped by 2 bases and J by 4 bases, with 10 bases between them. This CDR3 contains 14 residues.